This TCR beta chain was captured in a study of response to subunit inactivated influenza vaccine (dated by TCRdb to the late 2010s). Study-level background: To follow how T cells responded to a trivalent subunit inactivated influenza vaccine, the researchers relied on deep quantitative profiling of the T cell receptor repertoire.

This clonotype was counted many times. Its antigen is still unknown. No much larger clone exists at a distance of one base, and base qualities are not known. What the authors observed across the whole study: According to the authors, only a limited number of new T cells may be recruited by each seasonal influenza vaccination.

Preparation of the library involved RT-PCR. Instrument on record: Illumina HiSeq 2500. The public sequencing data were trimmed at Q25 with fastp and processed into clonotypes with MiXCR by TCRdb, which kept only in-frame beta chains. Each CDR3 protein gets just one entry, which takes the most common genes and DNA from the rows behind it. The sample contains fewer than 600,000 distinct CDR3 sequences, approximately 7.7% of them found a single time. About an eighth of the sample rests with the top ten. From cysteine to phenylalanine, the CDR3 is 13 amino acids long. This entry keeps only the CDR3 DNA: 39 bases, framed from base 1. CDR1 and CDR2, looked up from the germline V gene (reference sequence), are DFQATT and SNEGSKA. For this chain, trimming is 7 bases at the V end and 2 bases at the J end, and the number of junction bases without a gene match is 4.

Sequenced material: PBMCs from blood, taken roughly 24 months after vaccination. The sequence was collected from a man between 45 and 75 years old who received an inactivated influenza vaccine. Donor details come from another sample of the same person, matched by shared clones. The chain couples TRBV20-1 to TRBJ2-3, and 9 junctional nucleotides match TRBD2. The CDR3 reads as follows: CSGAGGLTDTQYF. The sequence in DNA is TGCAGTGGAGCGGGGGGACTCACAGATACGCAGTATTTT.